This T cell receptor beta chain was observed in a study of blood T cell repertoires in COVID-19. Overall study context: Italy, Spain and the United States were the sources of the convalescent and acute COVID-19 samples. The cDNA or gDNA used as material had been derived from T cells, B-cell-depleted T cells, or PBMCs.

In the original workflow: Using reference gene primer amplification, nucleated cell counts were estimated. The assay was immunoSEQ multiplex PCR, and TCRdb's table has in-frame clones only and misses some. V, J and clone size were drawn from that table, and D and trimming were deduced from the DNA. Among over 300,000 clones, over 75% were seen once, and the ten largest hold less than 2.5%. V was shortened by 7 bases and J by 7 bases, with 11 bases between the two germline ends. Germline CDR1 is SNHLY and CDR2 is FYNNEI. The CDR3 sequence is 13 residues long. This study enrolled people aged roughly 18 to 89 from about two dozen US geographic areas.

Input material: PBMCs or T cells enriched from blood (not recorded which). The chain couples TRBV2 to TRBJ1-6; D is unclear. The source of this sequence is a man aged 25 to 45 who had recovered from COVID-19. DNA for the CDR3: TGTGCCAGCACTAGAGAAGCGAATTCACCCCTCCACTTT. Its protein is CASTREANSPLHF.